This T cell receptor (beta chain) was obtained from a study of T-cell reconstitution after alpha-beta-depleted transplantation in children. Study-wide findings and caveats: In some patients, recipient T cells and intrathymic progenitors surviving conditioning explained high day-60 diversity. Reportedly, roughly two months post-transplant, alpha-beta T cells arose from several hundred expanded graft clones. T-cell counts and diversity at one year post-transplant came mainly from newly produced T cells.

After removal of 1 base from V and 5 bases from J, the junction contained 22 bases not matched to a gene. This CDR3 region has 20 residues. Germline V gene data show CDR1 as MDHEN and CDR2 as SYDVKM. Preparation of the TCRbeta library was carried out with unique molecular identifiers. TCRdb recomputed calls from the PCR reads with MiXCR, one row per CDR3 protein. The sample lists approximately 150,000 distinct CDR3 sequences, 8% to 10% seen once, with about a sixth in the top ten. This clonotype showed up many times. Its antigen is currently unknown. The chain is built from TRBV28 and TRBJ2-5; TRBD1 aligns across 7 bases. Specimen: PBMCs, mostly from graft donor cells, collected 180 days after TCRalphabeta/CD19-depleted stem cell transplant. This TCR was recovered from a female patient aged 2-15 years who had a stem cell transplant for congenital amegakaryocytic thrombocytopenia, so the T cells may come from the graft donor. The CDR3 loop reads CASSLSWGKRYRGPPETQYF. The CDR3 region has the DNA TGTGCCAGCAGTTTATCGTGGGGAAAGCGATACAGGGGCCCCCCGGAGACCCAGTACTTC.